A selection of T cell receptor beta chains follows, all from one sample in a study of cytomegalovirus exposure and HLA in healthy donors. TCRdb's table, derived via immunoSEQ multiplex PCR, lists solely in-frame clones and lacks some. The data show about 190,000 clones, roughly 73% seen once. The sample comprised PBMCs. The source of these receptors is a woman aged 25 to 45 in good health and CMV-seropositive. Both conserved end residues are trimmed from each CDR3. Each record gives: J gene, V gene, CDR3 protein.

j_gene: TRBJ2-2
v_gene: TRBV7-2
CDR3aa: ASSLVPRGYTGELF

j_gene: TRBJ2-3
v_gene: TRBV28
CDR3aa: ASSLWDRGRDTQY

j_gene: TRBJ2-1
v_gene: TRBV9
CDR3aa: ASSVGGGLWDEQF

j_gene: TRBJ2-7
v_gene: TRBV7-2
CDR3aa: ASSRDRAYEQY

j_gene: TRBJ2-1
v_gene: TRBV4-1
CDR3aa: ASSITSSGNYNEQF

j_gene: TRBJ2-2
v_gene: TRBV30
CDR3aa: AWEGTSGKGGELF

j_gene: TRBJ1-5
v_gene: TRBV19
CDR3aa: ASSNDRERPQH

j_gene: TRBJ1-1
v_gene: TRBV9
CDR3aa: ASSVEMGRGRLNTEAF

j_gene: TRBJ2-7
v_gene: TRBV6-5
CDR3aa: ASSGGVTSYEQY

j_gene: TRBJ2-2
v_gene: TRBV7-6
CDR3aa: ASSPGGALNTGELF

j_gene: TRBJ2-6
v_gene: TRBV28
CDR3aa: ASSRQSSGANVLT

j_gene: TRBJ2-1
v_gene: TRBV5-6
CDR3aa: ASSLDLGSGAYNEQF

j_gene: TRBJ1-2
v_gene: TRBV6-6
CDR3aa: ASSYGSGRGNYGYT

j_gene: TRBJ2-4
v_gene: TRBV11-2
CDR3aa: ASSLDTARGAKNIQY

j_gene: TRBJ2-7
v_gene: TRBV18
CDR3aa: ASSQAVGSYEQY

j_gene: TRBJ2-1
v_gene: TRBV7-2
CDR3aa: ASSSSYSNEQF

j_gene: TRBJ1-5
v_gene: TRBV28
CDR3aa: ASYGGNQPQH

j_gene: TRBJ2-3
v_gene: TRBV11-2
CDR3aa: ASSLEGGRPTDTQY

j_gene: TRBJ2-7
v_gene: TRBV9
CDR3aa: ASSVEGTGSYEQY

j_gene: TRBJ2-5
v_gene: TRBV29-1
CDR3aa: SVVRGGIQETQY

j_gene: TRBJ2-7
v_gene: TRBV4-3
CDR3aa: ASSQGWGGLSYEQY

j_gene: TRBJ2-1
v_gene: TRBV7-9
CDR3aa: ASSPGLAGYNEQF

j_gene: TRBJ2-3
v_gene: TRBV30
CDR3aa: AWRRGSTDTQY

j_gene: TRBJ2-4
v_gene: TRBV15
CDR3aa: ATSRMHGSKNIQY

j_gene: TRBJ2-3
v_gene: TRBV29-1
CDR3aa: SVARPSIADTQY

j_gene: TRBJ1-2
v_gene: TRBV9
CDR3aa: ASSRSSGGNYGYT

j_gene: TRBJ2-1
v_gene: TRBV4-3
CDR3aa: ASSPQGLYNEQF

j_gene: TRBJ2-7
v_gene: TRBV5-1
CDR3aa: ASSIDSLQEQY

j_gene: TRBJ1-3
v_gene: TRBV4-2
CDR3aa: ASSRPGGDGNTIY

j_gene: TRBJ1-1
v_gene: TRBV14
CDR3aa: ASSQFGSTEAF

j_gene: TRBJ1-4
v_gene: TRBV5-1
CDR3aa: ASSFTGTNEKLF

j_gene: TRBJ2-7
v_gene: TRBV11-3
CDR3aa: ASSFGTGRGEQY

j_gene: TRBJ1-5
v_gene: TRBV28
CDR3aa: ASSFGFQPQH

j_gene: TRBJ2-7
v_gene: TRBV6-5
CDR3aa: ASSRTGGDYEQY

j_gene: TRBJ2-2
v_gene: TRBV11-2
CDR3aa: ASSWGLAGGWATGELF

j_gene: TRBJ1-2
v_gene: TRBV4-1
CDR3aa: ASSQDLVFRGAGYT

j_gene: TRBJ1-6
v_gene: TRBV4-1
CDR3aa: ASSQDWGGGNSPLH

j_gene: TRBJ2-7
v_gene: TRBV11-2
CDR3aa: ASAGSGSYEQY

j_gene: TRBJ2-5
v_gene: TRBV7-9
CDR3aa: ASSSGLAGGPGETQY